What follows are 25 T cell receptor beta chains derived from one specimen sequenced in a study of cytomegalovirus exposure and HLA in healthy donors. The PCR had 60 Vbeta and 13 Jbeta primers. Sequencing was performed with immunoSEQ multiplex PCR; in TCRdb, only in-frame clones are kept and a portion is missing. This sample carries around 150,000 clones, with under 3.5% going to the ten biggest clones. The sequencing input was PBMCs. These receptor sequences come from a man in his forties in good health and CMV-seronegative.

In the case of this clone: This same CDR3 is encoded by further DNA sequences in the sample. The chain uses TRBV7-2 and TRBJ2-3, with D unresolved. The V gene's germline CDR1 is SGHTA and CDR2 FQGNSA. This CDR3 is built from 12 residues. The V end lost 4 bases, the J end lost 2 bases, and 4 bases lay between the germline ends. The CDR3 DNA is TGTGCCAGCAGCTCCTCCACAGATACGCAGTATTTT. Amino acid sequence: CASSSSTDTQYF.

J is TRBJ2-3 and V is TRBV7-3, with TRBD2 matching over 7 bases. The CDR3 contains 15 residues. V shed 5 bases, J shed 0 bases, and the junction held 5 bases outside the gene matches. Germline V lookup: CDR1 SGHTA, CDR2 FQGTGA. CDR3 sequence reads: CASSRGDYSTDTQYF. The CDR3 DNA follows: TGTGCCAGCAGCCGTGGGGACTATAGCACAGATACGCAGTATTTT.

The gene calls are TRBV5-6 and TRBJ2-1; TRBD2 agrees at 7 bases. The CDR3 loop spans 15 amino acids. J lost 7 bases, V lost 4 bases, and 11 bases had no gene match. Germline V lookup: CDR1 SGHDT, CDR2 YYEEEE. In DNA, the CDR3 is TGTGCCAGCAGCGACATCAGCGGGGATCGAAATGAGCAGTTCTTC. The encoded protein is CASSDISGDRNEQFF.

The genes are TRBV6-1 and TRBJ2-5; no definite D call. The J call is uncertain, as TRBJ2-7 better fits the DNA end. In germline, CDR1 is MNHNS, CDR2 SASEGT. The CDR3 extends over 17 amino acids. CDR3 region: CASSESYGVTYSYEQYF. CDR3 DNA: TGTGCCAGCAGTGAATCGTACGGAGTTACCTACTCCTACGAGCAGTACTTC.

The CDR3 DNA follows: TGTGCCAGCAGGAAGGGGTCTAGCGGGACCGGGGAGCTGTTTTTT. As protein: CASRKGSSGTGELFF. This chain links TRBV2 with TRBJ2-2, with 8 bases fitting TRBD2. J lost 5 bases, V lost 6 bases, and 8 bases had no gene match. In germline, CDR1 is SNHLY, CDR2 FYNNEI. This CDR3 comprises 15 residues.

The J gene is TRBJ1-1, the V gene TRBV28, with D hard to call. V lost 1 base and J lost 7, with 10 bases in between. Germline V lookup: CDR1 MDHEN, CDR2 SYDVKM. CDR3 length equals 13 residues. This CDR3 is CASSLSKAGEAFF. The DNA for the CDR3 is TGTGCCAGCAGTTTATCAAAGGCGGGTGAAGCTTTCTTT.

This chain's CDR3 is CASSLADRTEEQYF. DNA for the CDR3: TGTGCCAGCAGCTTGGCGGACAGGACGGAAGAGCAGTACTTC. The genes are TRBV5-6 and TRBJ2-7, with 7 nucleotides matching TRBD1. The CDR3 consists of 14 residues. J lost 7 bases, V lost 0 bases, and 7 bases had no gene match. Per the germline V gene, CDR1 is SGHDT and CDR2 is YYEEEE. Full variable domain (outside the CDR3, taken from reference TRBV5-6 and TRBJ2-7): DAGVTQSPTHLIKTRGQQVTLRCSPKSGHDTVSWYQQALGQGPQFIFQYYEEEERQRGNFPDRFSGHQFPNYSSELNVNALLLGDSALYLCASSLADRTEEQYFGPGTRLTVT.

The J gene is TRBJ2-3, the V gene TRBV29-1; D is possibly TRBD1 (6 bases). This CDR3 spans 13 amino acids. V gave up 8 bases and J gave up 1 base, with 13 bases separating them. Germline V gene lookup returns CDR1 SQVTM and CDR2 ANQGSEA. CDR3 in amino acids: CSPTGFGTDTQYF. The CDR3 DNA sequence: TGCAGCCCCACAGGGTTCGGCACAGATACGCAGTATTTT.

V and J are TRBV4-2 and TRBJ1-1, with D possibly matching TRBD1 (5 bases). Germline CDR1 LGHNA, CDR2 YNFKEQ. The CDR3 extends over 14 amino acids. V was shortened by 1 base and J by 3 bases, with 9 bases between the two germline ends. The CDR3 is CASSQGTRDTEAFF. CDR3 nucleotides: TGTGCCAGCAGCCAAGGGACCAGGGACACTGAAGCTTTCTTT.

The rearrangement joins TRBV5-1 to TRBJ2-7, with TRBD1 matching over 8 bases. This CDR3 comprises 13 residues. Germline V CDR1 and CDR2: SGHRS, YFSETQ. Germline trimming cut 5 bases from V and 2 bases from J; bases unmatched to any gene: 3. CDR3: CASRPTGAYEQYF. For the CDR3, the DNA is TGCGCCAGCAGACCGACAGGGGCCTACGAGCAGTACTTC.

The gene calls are TRBV15 and TRBJ1-4; no firm D call. The CDR3 runs to 18 residues. Trimming cost V 1 base and J 1 base, with 16 bases left between them. CDR1 is LNHNV and CDR2 is YYDKDF in the germline V gene (reference sequence). The CDR3 sequence is CATSRVSHPLGTNEKLFF. CDR3 bases: TGTGCCACCAGCAGAGTCTCCCACCCCCTAGGAACTAATGAAAAACTGTTTTTT.

This chain joins TRBV7-6 and TRBJ2-7, with D possibly TRBD1 on 6 matching bases. The CDR3 totals 14 residues. Germline assignment: CDR1 SGHVS and CDR2 FNYEAQ. V shed 4 bases and J shed 6 bases, with 16 bases lying between them. The CDR3 sequence is CASSSNAGVFEQYF. CDR3 sequence (DNA): TGTGCCAGCAGCTCCAACGCAGGGGTATTCGAGCAGTACTTC.

V gene TRBV2 combines with J gene TRBJ1-6; D ambiguous. V gave up 7 bases and J gave up 4 bases, with 8 bases separating them. This CDR3 comprises 13 residues. CDR1 and CDR2 (germline): SNHLY, FYNNEI. This chain's CDR3 is CASKREYNSPLHF. For the CDR3, the DNA is TGTGCCAGCAAACGGGAGTATAATTCACCCCTCCACTTT.

The gene calls are TRBV11-3 and TRBJ2-2; weak D call: TRBD2 (9 bases). V lost 8 bases and J lost 3, with 16 bases in between. This CDR3 spans 15 amino acids. Germline V gene sequence: CDR1 SGHNT, CDR2 YENEEA. CDR3 region: CASQGASGDTGELFF. In DNA form, the CDR3 reads TGTGCCAGCCAGGGGGCTAGCGGGGACACCGGGGAGCTGTTTTTT.

The V and J genes are TRBV4-2 and TRBJ2-3; 8 nucleotides match TRBD2. The CDR3 covers 16 residues. Unmatched junction bases numbered 5, after V lost 1 base and J lost 2 bases. Germline lookup yields CDR1 LGHNA and CDR2 YNFKEQ. The CDR3 protein is CASSQGRGGPTDTQYF. The CDR3 bases are TGTGCCAGCAGCCAAGGCCGGGGGGGCCCCACAGATACGCAGTATTTT.

The chain employs TRBV18 and TRBJ1-4; D is perhaps TRBD1 (6 bases). Looked up from germline, CDR1 is KGHSH and CDR2 is LQKENI. V lost 2 bases and J lost 2, with 9 bases in between. This CDR3 is built from 15 residues. This chain's CDR3 is CASSPLGGTNEKLFF. The DNA for the CDR3 is TGTGCCAGCTCACCATTAGGGGGTACTAATGAAAAACTGTTTTTT.

The chain is built from TRBV15 and TRBJ2-2; 13 nucleotides line up with TRBD2. V was pared by 4 bases and J by 0 bases, with 11 bases of the junction left unmatched. Germline lookup yields CDR1 LNHNV and CDR2 YYDKDF (reference sequence). The CDR3 runs 20 residues. The CDR3 DNA reads TGTGCCACCAGCATCTCCCATAGGACTAGCGGGGGACCGAACACCGGGGAGCTGTTTTTT. Its translation is CATSISHRTSGGPNTGELFF.

This chain connects TRBV5-1 to TRBJ2-7, with TRBD1 identical over 7 bases. This CDR3 contains 14 residues. Germline CDR1 SGHRS, CDR2 YFSETQ. The J segment lost 1 base and the V segment lost 4 bases, leaving 5 bases of the junction unmatched. In nucleotides, the CDR3 is TGCGCCAGCAGCCCGGGGACAGATTCCTACGAGCAGTACTTC. Protein product: CASSPGTDSYEQYF.

The V and J genes are TRBV2 and TRBJ2-7; no clear D. The CDR3 is 14 amino acids. Germline-derived CDR1 and CDR2 are SNHLY and FYNNEI. The ends were cut back, 2 bases at V and 0 bases at J, with 8 bases in the middle. CDR3 DNA: TGTGCCAGCAGTGAATATCGGAGCTCCTACGAGCAGTACTTC. It codes for CASSEYRSSYEQYF.

This chain links TRBV5-5 with TRBJ2-7; 8 positions match TRBD1. The CDR3 spans 16 residues. Germline-derived CDR1 and CDR2 are SGHKS and YYEKEE (reference sequence). J gave up 6 bases and V 2 bases, and 13 bases lay outside the gene matches. As DNA, the CDR3 is TGTGCCAGCAGCTTTTACCCAGGGGGCCGGGTTATCGAGCAGTACTTC. It codes for CASSFYPGGRVIEQYF.

The chain is built from TRBV5-4 and TRBJ2-1; 11 nucleotides agree with TRBD2. Trimming removed 4 bases from V and 7 bases from J; junction bases left unmatched: 7. The length of the CDR3 is 15 residues. The germline CDR1 and CDR2 sequences are SGHNT and YYREEE (reference sequence). CDR3 sequence: CASSGTSGGGNEQFF. In nucleotides, the CDR3 is TGTGCCAGCAGCGGTACTAGCGGGGGTGGGAATGAGCAGTTCTTC.

This chain uses TRBV18 with TRBJ2-5; TRBD2 matches at 7 bases. The J call is in doubt because the DNA end fits TRBJ2-7 better. This CDR3 contains 14 residues. The germline gives CDR1 KGHSH, CDR2 LQKENI. CDR3 nucleotides: TGTGCCAGCTCACCCGGGGGGACCTCCTACGAGCAGTACTTC. Protein sequence: CASSPGGTSYEQYF.

The CDR3 region is CASSFPPGTGGRPFF. The CDR3 region has the DNA TGTGCCAGCAGCTTTCCCCCAGGGACAGGGGGCCGCCCATTCTTC. The chain is built from TRBV7-3 and TRBJ2-1; 12 bases map to TRBD1. The germline CDR1 and CDR2 sequences are SGHTA and FQGTGA. CDR3 length: 15 amino acids. Trimming took 3 bases from V and 16 from J; bases not matched to a gene: 13.

The CDR3, as DNA: TGTGCCAGCAGCTCCCCTGGGAGGGAGGAGACTGAAGCTTTCTTT. The encoded protein is CASSSPGREETEAFF. The genes are TRBV7-2 and TRBJ1-1; no firm D call. The CDR3 has 15 amino acids. Germline loops: CDR1 SGHTA, CDR2 FQGNSA. V shed 4 bases and J shed 5 bases, with 17 bases lying between them.

Here the CDR3 reads CASRATGGYEQYF. Written as DNA, the CDR3 is TGTGCCAGCAGGGCGACCGGCGGCTACGAGCAGTACTTC. The V call is TRBV27, the J call TRBJ2-7; D not certain. The CDR3 is made up of 13 amino acids. Germline lookup yields CDR1 MNHEY and CDR2 SMNVEV (reference sequence). Deletions cut 6 bases from V and 3 bases from J, with 12 bases between.